The next 27 T cell receptor beta chains were all read from a single sample in a study of blood T cell repertoires in COVID-19. Data came from immunoSEQ multiplex PCR; TCRdb stores just in-frame clones and leaves some out. The sample has some 170,000 clones, around 83% seen once. Sequencing was carried out using PBMCs or T cells enriched from blood (not recorded which). These receptors all come from a man aged 45 to 65 who had recovered from COVID-19.

The chain links TRBV11-2 to TRBJ1-3, with no clear D. The CDR3 length is 14 residues. Germline CDR1 is SGHAT and CDR2 is FQNNGV. Trimming took off 3 bases at V and 4 bases at J, with 10 bases between the two ends. The CDR3: CASSFGVQGNTIYF. CDR3 DNA sequence: TGTGCCAGCAGCTTCGGGGTTCAGGGAAACACCATATATTTT.

This clone was seen a few times. At one of its ends the junction is not consistent with the germline gene, which may arise from a read error. The CDR3 DNA follows: TGTGCTAGCAGCCCTTATAACACCGGGGAGCTGTTTTTT. This sequence encodes CASSPYNTGELFF. The chain recombines TRBV7-7 with TRBJ2-2; D not certain. Germline-derived CDR1 and CDR2 are SSHAT and FNYEAQ (reference sequence). CDR3 length equals 13 residues.

The CDR3: CASSLGTTDTQYF. The DNA of the CDR3 is TGTGCCAGCAGCTTAGGGACTACAGATACGCAGTATTTT. The J gene is TRBJ2-3, the V gene TRBV7-6; possible D gene TRBD2, 5 bases. V gave up 1 base and J gave up 3 bases, with 5 bases separating them. This CDR3 region has 13 residues. The germline V gene has CDR1 SGHVS and CDR2 FNYEAQ.

The chain couples TRBV18 to TRBJ2-7; perhaps TRBD1 as D (6 bases). CDR3 length: 13 residues. Per the germline V gene, CDR1 is KGHSH and CDR2 is LQKENI. V lost 1 base to trimming and J lost 3 bases, with 7 bases between them. CDR3 region: CASSPRTDYEQYF. CDR3 DNA: TGTGCCAGCTCACCACGGACAGACTACGAGCAGTACTTC.

Concerning this clone: The sample carries other DNA sequences with the same CDR3. The chain couples TRBV4-1 to TRBJ2-7, with 11 nucleotides matching TRBD1. The V segment lost 1 base and the J segment 7 bases; nucleotides outside the gene matches: 6. The CDR3 totals 15 residues. Germline CDR1 MGHRA, CDR2 YSYEKL. The CDR3 sequence: CASSQGGQGAREQYF. The CDR3 bases are TGCGCCAGCAGCCAAGGTGGACAGGGGGCGCGGGAGCAGTACTTC.

The chain recombines TRBV3-1 (or the pseudogene TRBV3-2) with TRBJ1-2; D remains ambiguous. Trimming left V 1 base short and J 6 bases short, with 6 bases between. This CDR3 is 12 amino acids long. Germline CDR1 and CDR2: LGHDT and YNNKEL (reference sequence). The CDR3 DNA reads as TGTGCCAGCAGCCAAGCGCGGGATGGCTACACCTTC. The encoded protein is CASSQARDGYTF.

The chain links TRBV18 to TRBJ1-1, with D possibly being TRBD1 (5 bases). Germline V gene data show CDR1 as KGHSH and CDR2 as LQKENI. The CDR3 contains 15 residues. V lost 5 bases and J lost 1, with 14 bases in between. CDR3 protein: CASSKRQQANTEAFF. The CDR3 coding sequence is TGTGCCAGCTCAAAGAGACAGCAGGCGAACACTGAAGCTTTCTTT. Full variable domain (missing parts from reference TRBV18 and TRBJ1-1): NAGVMQNPRHLVRRRGQEARLRCSPMKGHSHVYWYRQLPEEGLKFMVYLQKENIIDESGMPKERFSAEFPKEGPSILRIQQVVRGDSAAYFCASSKRQQANTEAFFGQGTRLTVV.

This chain links TRBV7-8 with TRBJ1-5; D remains unclear. Germline V CDR1 and CDR2: SGHVS, FQNEAQ. The V gene lost 1 base and the J gene lost 6 bases, with 13 bases spanning the gap. The CDR3 runs to 15 residues. In DNA, the CDR3 is TGTGCCAGCAGCTTAGAAGCGGGGATCGGTCAGCCCCAGCATTTT. Translation gives CASSLEAGIGQPQHF. Looking up the rest from reference TRBV7-8 and TRBJ1-5 gives the full variable domain: GAGVSQSPRYKVAKRGQDVALRCDPISGHVSLFWYQQALGQGPEFLTYFQNEAQLDKSGLPSDRFFAERPEGSVSTLKIQRTQQEDSAVYLCASSLEAGIGQPQHFGDGTRLSIL.

J is TRBJ2-1 and V is TRBV13, with 12 bases fitting TRBD2. Trimming cost V 5 bases and J 0 bases; bases outside gene matches: 11. The germline V gene has CDR1 PRHDT and CDR2 FYEKMQ (reference sequence). This CDR3 region has 19 residues. The CDR3 loop is CASSQTSGGLLSSYNEQFF. CDR3 DNA sequence: TGTGCCAGCAGCCAGACTAGCGGGGGCCTCCTCAGCTCCTACAATGAGCAGTTCTTC. The complete variable domain, with remaining parts taken from reference TRBV13 and TRBJ2-1, reads AAGVIQSPRHLIKEKRETATLKCYPIPRHDTVYWYQQGPGQDPQFLISFYEKMQSDKGSIPDRFSAQQFSDYHSELNMSSLELGDSALYFCASSQTSGGLLSSYNEQFFGPGTRLTVL.

This chain links TRBV11-2 with TRBJ2-1; TRBD2 matches at 9 bases. CDR3 length: 16 amino acids. CDR1 SGHAT and CDR2 FQNNGV come from the germline V gene. With V trimmed by 5 bases and J by 4 bases, 9 bases remained unmatched. In DNA, the CDR3 is TGTGCCAGCAGCCCGAACCAGGGACTAGCTTACAATGAGCAGTTCTTC. This sequence encodes CASSPNQGLAYNEQFF.

The V and J genes are TRBV12-3 or TRBV12-4 and TRBJ1-5, with D possibly TRBD1 on 6 matching bases. The V end lost 3 bases, the J end lost 4 bases, and 7 bases lay between the germline ends. The CDR3 loop spans 13 amino acids. The CDR3 here is CASSFTGNQPQHF. CDR3 DNA: TGTGCCAGCAGTTTTACAGGGAATCAGCCCCAGCATTTT.

The CDR3 sequence: CASSEGTGIFGETQYF. As DNA, the CDR3 is TGTGCCAGCAGTGAAGGGACAGGGATCTTCGGAGAGACCCAGTACTTC. The chain links TRBV6-1 to TRBJ2-5, with 8 bases matching TRBD1. Looked up from germline, CDR1 is MNHNS and CDR2 is SASEGT. The junction had 8 bases not matched to a gene; V was cut back by 1 base and J by 4 bases. The CDR3 spans 16 residues.

This sequence joins TRBV3-1 (or the pseudogene TRBV3-2) and TRBJ2-7; 8 positions agree with TRBD2. The length of the CDR3 is 16 residues. CDR1 LGHDT and CDR2 YNNKEL come from the germline V gene (reference sequence). Germline trimming cut 4 bases from V and 6 bases from J; bases unmatched to any gene: 14. CDR3: CASSPGGTSSLGEQYF. CDR3 nucleotide sequence: TGTGCCAGCAGCCCAGGCGGGACTAGTAGTTTGGGCGAGCAGTACTTC.

The rearrangement uses TRBV10-3 and TRBJ2-3; D is possibly TRBD2 (6 bases). CDR1 and CDR2 from the germline V gene are ENHRY and SYGVKD. V lost 7 bases and J 1 base, leaving 15 bases between the germline ends. This CDR3 spans 15 amino acids. CDR3 in amino acids: CAITGSGARTDTQYF. The CDR3 DNA reads as TGTGCCATCACGGGTTCGGGAGCCCGCACAGATACGCAGTATTTT.

V and J are TRBV9 and TRBJ2-7; 7 nucleotides match TRBD2. This CDR3 is 14 amino acids long. The V segment lost 0 bases and the J segment 2 bases; nucleotides outside the gene matches: 2. CDR1 and CDR2 from the germline V gene are SGDLS and YYNGEE. The CDR3 coding sequence is TGTGCCAGCAGCGTAGGGGGGGGTCCCTACGAGCAGTACTTC. Its translation is CASSVGGGPYEQYF.

Only a few counts were recorded for this clone. The chain joins TRBV6-5 to TRBJ2-7; 8 bases map to TRBD1. Trimming removed 0 bases from V and 1 base from J; junction bases left unmatched: 5. The germline V gene encodes CDR1 MNHEY and CDR2 SVGAGI. This CDR3 comprises 16 residues. The DNA of the CDR3 is TGTGCCAGCAGTTACTCGACAGGGGCCCAGTCCTACGAGCAGTACTTC. As protein: CASSYSTGAQSYEQYF.

This chain joins TRBV27 and TRBJ2-3; D is ambiguous. The CDR3 has 10 residues. Trimming stripped 10 bases from V and 3 bases from J, with 5 bases between. Germline lookup yields CDR1 MNHEY and CDR2 SMNVEV (reference sequence). As DNA, the CDR3 is TGTGCCACCAAAACAGATACGCAGTATTTT. Its protein is CATKTDTQYF.

The chain is built from TRBV11-2 and TRBJ2-2; D possibly corresponds to TRBD1 (5 bases). The CDR3 extends over 13 amino acids. V was shortened by 5 bases and J by 6 bases, with 10 bases between the two germline ends. Per the germline V gene, CDR1 is SGHAT and CDR2 is FQNNGV. CDR3 nucleotide sequence: TGTGCCAGCAGCGCAGGGTACGCCGGGGAGCTGTTTTTT. It is translated as CASSAGYAGELFF.

The J gene is TRBJ1-2, the V gene TRBV27; 7 bases fit TRBD1. The CDR3 extends over 12 amino acids. Unmatched junction bases numbered 0, after V lost 2 bases and J lost 6 bases. Germline V lookup: CDR1 MNHEY, CDR2 SMNVEV (reference sequence). The CDR3: CASSLQGDGYTF. In DNA, the CDR3 is TGTGCCAGCAGTTTACAGGGGGATGGCTACACCTTC.

The CDR3 reads CASSLRGTNSNQPQHF. The CDR3 nucleotides read TGTGCCAGCAGTTTGAGGGGGACCAATAGCAATCAGCCCCAGCATTTT. The V and J genes are TRBV27 and TRBJ1-5, with D perhaps matching TRBD1 (6 bases). Germline CDR1 reads MNHEY; CDR2 reads SMNVEV (reference sequence). The CDR3 is made up of 16 amino acids. The V end lost 3 bases, the J end lost 0 bases, and 12 bases lay between the germline ends.

The gene calls are TRBV6-4 and TRBJ2-1; D possibly corresponds to TRBD2 (5 bases). Trimming cost V 6 bases and J 12 bases, with 24 bases left between them. The CDR3 consists of 15 residues. From germline, CDR1 is MRHNA and CDR2 SNTAGT. CDR3 bases: TGTGCCAGCAGCCACATCCTGGGAGACCCCGTGGGGCAGTTCTTC. Its protein product is CASSHILGDPVGQFF.

This rearrangement joins TRBV5-1 to TRBJ1-2, with TRBD1 identical over 8 bases. V shed 4 bases and J 0 bases; nucleotides not matched to a gene: 5. CDR3 length equals 15 residues. Germline CDR1 reads SGHRS; CDR2 reads YFSETQ. The CDR3 is CASSPTTGANYGYTF. Written as DNA, the CDR3 is TGCGCCAGCAGCCCCACGACAGGGGCTAACTATGGCTACACCTTC.

The chain carries TRBV15 and TRBJ2-1, with TRBD1 as a possible D gene (5 bases). Germline CDR1 LNHNV, CDR2 YYDKDF (reference sequence). This CDR3 region has 16 residues. Trimming shortened V by 6 bases and J by 3 bases, and 18 bases separated the two germline ends. CDR3 bases: TGTGCCACCAGAGGTGAAGGTAGGGGCGGCTACAATGAGCAGTTCTTC. Translated, it gives CATRGEGRGGYNEQFF.

The chain employs TRBV11-3 and TRBJ2-7; 7 positions agree with TRBD2. This CDR3 comprises 12 residues. The germline V gene encodes CDR1 SGHNT and CDR2 YENEEA. The V segment lost 4 bases and the J segment 6 bases; nucleotides outside the gene matches: 3. CDR3 protein: CASSSWGGEQYF. DNA for the CDR3: TGTGCCAGCAGCTCATGGGGGGGCGAGCAGTACTTC.

The genes are TRBV25-1 and TRBJ1-1; D is undetermined. V dropped 4 bases and J dropped 3 bases, with 9 bases sitting between them. Germline CDR1 reads MGHDK; CDR2 reads SYGVNS. The CDR3 is made up of 13 amino acids. The chain's CDR3 is CASSAPGYTEAFF. The CDR3 DNA reads as TGTGCCAGCAGTGCCCCAGGTTACACTGAAGCTTTCTTT. The variable domain in full, completed from reference TRBV25-1 and TRBJ1-1, reads EADIYQTPRYLVIGTGKKITLECSQTMGHDKMYWYQQDPGMELHLIHYSYGVNSTEKGDLSSESTVSRIRTEHFPLTLESARPSHTSQYLCASSAPGYTEAFFGQGTRLTVV.

With regard to this clone: Other DNA sequences from this sample encode an identical CDR3 as well. This chain uses TRBV18 with TRBJ1-1, with 8 positions matching TRBD1. The CDR3 has 15 amino acids. V trimming: 3 bases; J trimming: 1 base; junction bases outside the gene matches: 4. Looked up from germline, CDR1 is KGHSH and CDR2 is LQKENI. CDR3 in DNA: TGTGCCAGCTCACCTGGGCAGGGGGCGAACACTGAAGCTTTCTTT. Its translation: CASSPGQGANTEAFF.

This clone was seen just once. The chain recombines TRBV5-4 with TRBJ2-5, with 9 bases aligning to TRBD2. Germline values: CDR1 SGHNT, CDR2 YYREEE (reference sequence). The ends lost 4 bases at V and 2 bases at J; junction bases unmatched: 18. This CDR3 comprises 19 residues. CDR3 sequence (DNA): TGTGCCAGCAGCCTTAAGAGGTTAGCGGGGGCCGGACGACAAGAGACCCAGTACTTC. Protein product: CASSLKRLAGAGRQETQYF.